Below are 14 T cell receptor beta chains sequenced from a single sample in a study of memory CD4+ T cells and cytomegalovirus serostatus. The protocol was immunoSEQ multiplex PCR, while the TCRdb copy is restricted to in-frame clones and leaves out a portion. The sample lists fewer than 50,000 clones; about three quarters were seen once. Single viable CD3+CD4+CD8-CD45RO+ cells were sorted as the memory CD4+ T cells. Sequencing was done on a sample of memory CD4+ T cells from blood. Receptor source: an adult in good health and CMV-seronegative.

The V call is TRBV28, the J call TRBJ2-3, with D perhaps TRBD2 (5 bases). CDR1 MDHEN and CDR2 SYDVKM come from the germline V gene. The CDR3 has 13 residues. Trimming pared 4 bases from V and 5 bases from J, leaving 10 bases between. Here the CDR3 reads CASSYTAGDTQYF. The CDR3 DNA follows: TGTGCCAGCAGTTATACCGCGGGAGATACGCAGTATTTT. Together with reference TRBV28 and TRBJ2-3, the CDR3 gives the full variable domain: DVKVTQSSRYLVKRTGEKVFLECVQDMDHENMFWYRQDPGLGLRLIYFSYDVKMKEKGDIPEGYSVSREKKERFSLILESASTNQTSMYLCASSYTAGDTQYFGPGTRLTVL.

This clone was seen just once. V gene TRBV30 combines with J gene TRBJ2-3, with 14 bases lining up with TRBD2. Looked up from germline, CDR1 is GTSNPN and CDR2 is SVGIG (reference sequence). V was clipped by 2 bases and J by 4 bases; unmatched bases: 2. This CDR3 region has 15 residues. The CDR3 coding sequence is TGTGCCTGGAGTCCGGGACTAGCGGGAGCAGATACGCAGTATTTT. Protein: CAWSPGLAGADTQYF.

The V and J genes are TRBV11-2 and TRBJ2-7; D may match TRBD1 or TRBD2 (6 bases each). Germline V gives CDR1 SGHAT, CDR2 FQNNGV. This CDR3 comprises 14 residues. Trimming stripped 7 bases from V and 3 bases from J, with 16 bases between. CDR3: CASTPGGGLYEQYF. The CDR3 coding sequence is TGTGCCAGCACCCCAGGTGGGGGGCTCTACGAGCAGTACTTC.

This clone was counted a few times. V is TRBV29-1 and J is TRBJ1-1; D is perhaps TRBD1 (5 bases). The ends were cut back, 6 bases at V and 0 bases at J, with 14 bases in the middle. Germline values: CDR1 SQVTM, CDR2 ANQGSEA. The CDR3 covers 14 residues. For the CDR3, the DNA is TGCAGCGTATCCCGAGACAGTATGAACACTGAAGCTTTCTTT. Its protein is CSVSRDSMNTEAFF.

V gene TRBV11-2 combines with J gene TRBJ1-1; D is undetermined. Germline CDR1 and CDR2: SGHAT and FQNNGV. The CDR3 has 13 residues. Trimming removed 1 base at V and 1 base at J, with 4 bases between. The CDR3: CASSLAGNTEAFF. The CDR3 DNA reads as TGTGCCAGCAGCTTAGCGGGGAACACTGAAGCTTTCTTT.

The chain is built from TRBV28 and TRBJ2-1, with D perhaps matching TRBD2 (5 bases). V was trimmed by 8 bases and J by 6 bases, leaving 20 bases between them. This CDR3 has 15 amino acids. The V gene's germline CDR1 is MDHEN and CDR2 SYDVKM. This CDR3 reads CASRKALLGGNEQFF. CDR3 nucleotide sequence: TGTGCCAGCCGGAAGGCCCTCCTAGGAGGCAATGAGCAGTTCTTC.

The genes are TRBV11-3 and TRBJ1-1; 7 nucleotides align to TRBD1. The CDR3 length is 15 residues. The germline CDR1 and CDR2 sequences are SGHNT and YENEEA. Trimming removed 1 base from V and 6 bases from J; junction bases left unmatched: 8. The CDR3 here is CASSLGGGDTAEAFF. In DNA, the CDR3 is TGTGCCAGCAGCTTAGGAGGGGGCGATACCGCTGAAGCTTTCTTT.

This clone was seen a few times. The chain carries TRBV10-3 and TRBJ2-7, with TRBD2 matching 10 bases. The germline V gene encodes CDR1 ENHRY and CDR2 SYGVKD. Germline trimming cut 6 bases from V and 4 bases from J; bases unmatched to any gene: 6. The CDR3 extends over 14 amino acids. This CDR3 is CAIRRAGGRYEQYF. The CDR3 coding sequence is TGTGCCATCAGAAGAGCGGGAGGGAGGTACGAGCAGTACTTC.

This chain uses TRBV5-1 with TRBJ2-6; D call uncertain. Deletions cut 4 bases from V and 1 base from J, with 3 bases between. This CDR3 has 13 amino acids. Germline V gene lookup returns CDR1 SGHRS and CDR2 YFSETQ. CDR3 loop: CASSQSGANVLTF. CDR3 coding DNA: TGCGCCAGCAGCCAATCTGGGGCCAACGTCCTGACTTTC.

The chain recombines TRBV7-9 with TRBJ2-5, with 8 bases matching TRBD1. V was clipped by 5 bases and J by 4 bases; unmatched bases: 6. The CDR3 has 14 amino acids. CDR1 and CDR2 (germline): SEHNR, FQNEAQ (reference sequence). CDR3 sequence (DNA): TGTGCCAGCAGCACCCGACAGGGGCGAGAGACCCAGTACTTC. This gives the protein CASSTRQGRETQYF.

This clone was found a few times. The rearrangement joins TRBV7-8 to TRBJ1-5; no clear D. The CDR3 consists of 16 residues. The germline CDR1 and CDR2 sequences are SGHVS and FQNEAQ. Trimming pared 4 bases from V and 3 bases from J, leaving 16 bases between. The CDR3 region has the DNA TGTGCCAGCAGCTCCCGTAGGTGGGATAACAATCAGCCCCAGCATTTT. Protein sequence: CASSSRRWDNNQPQHF.

This chain joins TRBV11-2 and TRBJ1-1; no firm D call. The CDR3 is 12 residues long. Trimming removed 3 bases at V and 7 bases at J, with 9 bases between. Germline V gives CDR1 SGHAT, CDR2 FQNNGV. The chain's CDR3 is CASSFSRNEAFF. CDR3 DNA sequence: TGTGCCAGCAGCTTCTCTCGGAATGAAGCTTTCTTT.

The gene calls are TRBV11-2 and TRBJ1-1; 8 bases line up with TRBD1. The CDR3 length is 15 residues. The J segment lost 1 base and the V segment lost 2 bases, leaving 3 bases of the junction unmatched. The germline V gene has CDR1 SGHAT and CDR2 FQNNGV. CDR3 coding DNA: TGTGCCAGCAGCTTACAGGGGGCGAAGAACACTGAAGCTTTCTTT. It yields the protein CASSLQGAKNTEAFF.

V is TRBV10-2 and J is TRBJ2-5; 7 bases align to TRBD2. V was clipped by 4 bases and J by 5 bases; unmatched bases: 7. The CDR3 totals 14 residues. Germline lookup yields CDR1 WSHSY and CDR2 SAAADI. The CDR3 region has the DNA TGCGCCAGCAGTGTAGGCGGGAGCGGTGAGACCCAGTACTTC. It yields the protein CASSVGGSGETQYF.